The clone carrying this TCR beta chain has at least ten counts. The antigen is unknown. Little can be read into the size of this beta chain, an off-target read in a library designed for alpha chains. This sample is drawn from a study of spatial heterogeneity in lung cancer. Background on the study: Matched bulk RNA-seq yielded a T cell transcriptional module score. Counts of TCR transcripts in tumor regions correlated strongly with that score. Combinations of a unique TCR and a UMI were tallied in raw reads, and on average each appeared more than ten times. Broader study findings: Higher tumor mutation counts went along with higher counts of expanded intratumoral alpha and beta TCRs.

Time point defined: sample taken at primary tumor resection. There were some 70 donors, all of them untreated patients with early-stage non-small cell lung cancer. Whole RNA came from tumor, nontumor lung or frozen PBMC and was sequenced without being sorted. The CDR3 has 13 amino acids. Deletions cut 2 bases from V and 7 bases from J, with 12 bases between. Germline-derived CDR1 and CDR2 are KGHSH and LQKENI. Using its own MiXCR run on the 5' RACE reads, TCRdb lists one record per CDR3 protein. The data show roughly 16,000 distinct CDR3 sequences, approximately 6.9% seen once. The sequence derives from a female donor with early-stage non-small cell lung cancer. This chain joins TRBV18 and TRBJ2-7, with a possible D match to TRBD1 (5 bases). This specimen was lung tumor tissue, taken at surgery. Here the CDR3 DNA reads TGTGCCAGCTCACCAAGGGGATTAGAGGAGCAGTACTTC. Translated, it gives CASSPRGLEEQYF.